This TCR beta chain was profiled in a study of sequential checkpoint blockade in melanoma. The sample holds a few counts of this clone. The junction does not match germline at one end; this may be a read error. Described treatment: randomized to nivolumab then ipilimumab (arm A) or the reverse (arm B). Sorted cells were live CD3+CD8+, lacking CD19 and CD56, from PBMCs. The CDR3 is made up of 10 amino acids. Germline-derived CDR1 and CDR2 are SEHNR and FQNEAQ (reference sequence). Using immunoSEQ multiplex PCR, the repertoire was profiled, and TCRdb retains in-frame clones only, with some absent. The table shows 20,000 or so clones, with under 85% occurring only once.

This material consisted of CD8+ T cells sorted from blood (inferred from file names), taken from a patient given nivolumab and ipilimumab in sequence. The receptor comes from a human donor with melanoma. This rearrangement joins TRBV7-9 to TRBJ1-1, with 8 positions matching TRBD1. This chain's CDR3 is CASSPGQGEF. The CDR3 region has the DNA TGTGCCAGCAGCCCAGGACAGGGTGAATTT.